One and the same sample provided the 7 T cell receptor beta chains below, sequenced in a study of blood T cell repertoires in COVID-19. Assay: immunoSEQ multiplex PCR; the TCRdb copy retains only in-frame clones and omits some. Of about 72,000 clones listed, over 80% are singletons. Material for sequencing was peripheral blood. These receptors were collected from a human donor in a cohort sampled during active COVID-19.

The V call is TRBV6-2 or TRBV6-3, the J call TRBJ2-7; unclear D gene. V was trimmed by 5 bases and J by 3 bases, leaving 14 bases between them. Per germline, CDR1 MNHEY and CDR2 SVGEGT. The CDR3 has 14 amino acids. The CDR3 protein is CASSKNPGIYEQYF. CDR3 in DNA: TGTGCCAGCAGTAAAAACCCAGGAATCTACGAGCAGTACTTC.

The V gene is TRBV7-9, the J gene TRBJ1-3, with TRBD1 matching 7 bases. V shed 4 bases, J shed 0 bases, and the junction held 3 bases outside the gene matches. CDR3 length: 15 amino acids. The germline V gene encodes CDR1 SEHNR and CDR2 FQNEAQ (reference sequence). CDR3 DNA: TGTGCCAGCAGCTCCAGGACAGGCTCTGGAAACACCATATATTTT. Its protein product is CASSSRTGSGNTIYF.

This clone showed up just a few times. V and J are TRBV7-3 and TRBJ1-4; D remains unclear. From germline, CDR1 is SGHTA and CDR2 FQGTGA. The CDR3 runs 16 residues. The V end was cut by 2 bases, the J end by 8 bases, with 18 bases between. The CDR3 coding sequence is TGTGCCAGCAGCTTATTGGCGCGTGGGAGTGGAGAAAAACTGTTTTTT. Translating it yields CASSLLARGSGEKLFF.

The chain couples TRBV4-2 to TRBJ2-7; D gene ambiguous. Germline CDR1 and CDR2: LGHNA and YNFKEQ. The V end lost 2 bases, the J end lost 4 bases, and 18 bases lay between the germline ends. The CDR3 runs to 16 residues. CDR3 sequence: CASSQLLAQTSYEQYF. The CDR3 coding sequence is TGTGCCAGCAGCCAACTCCTCGCGCAGACAAGTTACGAGCAGTACTTC.

CDR3 DNA: TGTGCCAGCAGTGAAGTCACAGGGGGCCAGCAGCCCCAGCATTTT. Its protein product is CASSEVTGGQQPQHF. The rearrangement links TRBV6-1 to TRBJ1-5; TRBD1 aligns across 9 bases. The V gene's germline CDR1 is MNHNS and CDR2 SASEGT. CDR3 length: 15 residues. V gave up 1 base and J gave up 7 bases; unmatched junction bases: 5.

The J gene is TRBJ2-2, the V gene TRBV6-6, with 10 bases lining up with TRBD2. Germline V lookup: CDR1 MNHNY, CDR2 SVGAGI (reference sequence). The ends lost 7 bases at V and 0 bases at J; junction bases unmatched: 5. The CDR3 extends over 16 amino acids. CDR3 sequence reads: CASTLLAGTNTGELFF. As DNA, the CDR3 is TGTGCCAGCACCCTACTAGCGGGGACGAACACCGGGGAGCTGTTTTTT.

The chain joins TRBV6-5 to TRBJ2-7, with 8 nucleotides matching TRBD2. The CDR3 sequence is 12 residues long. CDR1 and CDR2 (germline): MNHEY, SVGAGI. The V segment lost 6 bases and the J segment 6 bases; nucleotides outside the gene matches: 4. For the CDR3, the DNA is TGTGCCAGCAGCGTCGGACTAGCCGAGCAGTACTTC. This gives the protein CASSVGLAEQYF.